The TCR beta chain described here comes from a study of regulatory T cells in long-lasting Graves disease. The sample's time point: newly diagnosed GD, antithyroid drugs for less than 3 months. Isolated PBMC RNA provided the starting material for the TCR library. HTBI primers from iRepertoire and Arm-PCR of CDR3 regions yielded the TCR beta libraries. MiXCR, run by TCRdb on the multiplex PCR reads, gives a single entry per CDR3 protein. The table lists a few hundred thousand distinct CDR3 sequences, 13% of them singletons. There are many counts of this clonotype. These records were also assigned to another study, of T cells in Graves' hyperthyroidism and ophthalmopathy. That work contributes: The study enrolled patients aged 18 to 65 with newly diagnosed hyperthyroidism of under 2 months' duration. The HTBI set primed first-round TCR CDR3 RT-PCR. Expanded thyroid clonotypes (above 0.001) were mostly also found in blood.

The receptor was derived from a man in his thirties or forties with Graves disease. Source: peripheral blood mononuclear cells (PBMCs), taken at new diagnosis, from a patient treated with antithyroid drugs.

In nucleotides, the CDR3 is TGTGCCAGCAGTCGACAGCGCGGTGCCTACGAGCAGTACTTC. Its translation is CASSRQRGAYEQYF. V is TRBV12-3 or TRBV12-4 and J is TRBJ2-7, with a weak D call TRBD1 (5 bases). Deletions cut 5 bases from V and 2 bases from J, with 13 bases between. The CDR3 runs to 14 residues.